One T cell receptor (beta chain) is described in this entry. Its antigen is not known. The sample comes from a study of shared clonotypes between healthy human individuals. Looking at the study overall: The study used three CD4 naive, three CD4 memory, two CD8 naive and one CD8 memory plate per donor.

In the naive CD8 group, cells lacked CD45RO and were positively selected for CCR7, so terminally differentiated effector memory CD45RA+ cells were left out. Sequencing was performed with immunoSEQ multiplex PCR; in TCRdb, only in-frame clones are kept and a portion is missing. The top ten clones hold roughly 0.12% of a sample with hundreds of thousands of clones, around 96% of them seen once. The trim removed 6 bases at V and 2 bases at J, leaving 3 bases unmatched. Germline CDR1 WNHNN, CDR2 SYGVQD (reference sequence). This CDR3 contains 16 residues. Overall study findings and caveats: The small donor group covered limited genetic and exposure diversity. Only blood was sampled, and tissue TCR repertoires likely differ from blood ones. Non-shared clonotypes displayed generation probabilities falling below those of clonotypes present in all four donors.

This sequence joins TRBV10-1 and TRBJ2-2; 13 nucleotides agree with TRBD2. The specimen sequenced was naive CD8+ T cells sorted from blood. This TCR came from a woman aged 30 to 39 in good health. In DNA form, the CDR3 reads TGCGCCAGCAGGGGGACTAGCGGGGTTAACACCGGGGAGCTGTTTTTT. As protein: CASRGTSGVNTGELFF.